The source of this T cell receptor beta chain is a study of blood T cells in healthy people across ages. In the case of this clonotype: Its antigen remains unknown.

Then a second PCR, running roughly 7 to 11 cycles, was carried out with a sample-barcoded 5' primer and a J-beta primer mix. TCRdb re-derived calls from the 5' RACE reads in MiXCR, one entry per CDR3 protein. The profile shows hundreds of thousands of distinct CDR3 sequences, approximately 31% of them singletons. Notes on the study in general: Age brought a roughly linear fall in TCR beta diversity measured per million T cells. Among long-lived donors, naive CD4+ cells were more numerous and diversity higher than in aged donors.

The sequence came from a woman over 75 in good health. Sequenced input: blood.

CDR3 nucleotides: TGTGCCAGCAGCTACGGACTAGCGGGAAACATTCAGTACTTC. The encoded protein is CASSYGLAGNIQYF. The chain combines TRBV7-2 with TRBJ2-4, with 11 bases that match TRBD2. There are 14 residues in the CDR3. The ends lost 4 bases at V and 6 bases at J; junction bases unmatched: 2. Germline CDR1 is SGHTA and CDR2 is FQGNSA.